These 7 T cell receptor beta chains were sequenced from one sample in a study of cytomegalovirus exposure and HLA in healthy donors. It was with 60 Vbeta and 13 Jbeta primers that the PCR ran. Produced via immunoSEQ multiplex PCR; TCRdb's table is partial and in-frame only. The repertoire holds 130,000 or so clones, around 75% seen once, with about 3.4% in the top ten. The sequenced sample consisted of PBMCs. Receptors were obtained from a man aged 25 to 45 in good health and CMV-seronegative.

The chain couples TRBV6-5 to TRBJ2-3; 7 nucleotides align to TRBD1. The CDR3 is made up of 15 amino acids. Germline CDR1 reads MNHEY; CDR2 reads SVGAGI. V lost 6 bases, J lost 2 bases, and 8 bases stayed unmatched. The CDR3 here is CASRRGQPTTDTQYF. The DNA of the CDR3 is TGTGCCAGCAGAAGGGGGCAGCCGACCACAGATACGCAGTATTTT.

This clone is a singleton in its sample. The CDR3 coding sequence is TGTGCCAGTAGTAGGCGGGATAGCAATCAGCCCCAGCATTTT. This translates into CASSRRDSNQPQHF. This sequence joins TRBV19 and TRBJ1-5; unclear D gene. Germline V gene lookup returns CDR1 LNHDA and CDR2 SQIVND (reference sequence). The CDR3 is made up of 14 amino acids. V was trimmed by 4 bases and J by 0 bases, leaving 7 bases between them. The full variable domain, in which reference TRBV19 and TRBJ1-5 provide the parts outside the CDR3, is DGGITQSPKYLFRKEGQNVTLSCEQNLNHDAMYWYRQDPGQGLRLIYYSQIVNDFQKGDIAEGYSVSREKKESFPLTVTSAQKNPTAFYLCASSRRDSNQPQHFGDGTRLSIL.

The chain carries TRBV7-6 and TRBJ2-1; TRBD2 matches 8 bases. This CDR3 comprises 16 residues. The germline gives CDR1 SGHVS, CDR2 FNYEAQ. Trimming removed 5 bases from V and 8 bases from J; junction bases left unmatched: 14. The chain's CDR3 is CASSPRNGRAVDEQFF. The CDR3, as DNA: TGTGCCAGCAGCCCCCGGAACGGGAGGGCTGTAGATGAGCAGTTCTTC.

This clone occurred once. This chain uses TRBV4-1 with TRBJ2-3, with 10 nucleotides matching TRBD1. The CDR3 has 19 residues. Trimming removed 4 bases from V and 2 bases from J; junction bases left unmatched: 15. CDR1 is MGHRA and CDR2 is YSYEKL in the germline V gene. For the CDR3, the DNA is TGCGCCAGCAGCCCCAGGCACGGGACAGGGGCAAGGATCACAGATACGCAGTATTTT. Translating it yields CASSPRHGTGARITDTQYF.

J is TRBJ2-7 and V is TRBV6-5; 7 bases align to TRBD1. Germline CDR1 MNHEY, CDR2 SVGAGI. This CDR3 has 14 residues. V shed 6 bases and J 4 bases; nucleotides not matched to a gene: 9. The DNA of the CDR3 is TGTGCCAGCAGGACCGGACAGGTAGCGTACGAGCAGTACTTC. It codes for CASRTGQVAYEQYF.

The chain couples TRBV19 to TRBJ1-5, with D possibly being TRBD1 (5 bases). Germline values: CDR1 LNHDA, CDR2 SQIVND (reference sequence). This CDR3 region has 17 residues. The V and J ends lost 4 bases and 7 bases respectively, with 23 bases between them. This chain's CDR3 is CASSSIKPTDGGQPQHF. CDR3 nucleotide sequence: TGTGCCAGTAGTAGCATAAAACCGACAGATGGCGGACAGCCCCAGCATTTT. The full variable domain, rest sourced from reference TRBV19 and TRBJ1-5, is DGGITQSPKYLFRKEGQNVTLSCEQNLNHDAMYWYRQDPGQGLRLIYYSQIVNDFQKGDIAEGYSVSREKKESFPLTVTSAQKNPTAFYLCASSSIKPTDGGQPQHFGDGTRLSIL.

CDR3 DNA: TGCGCCAGCAGTAAAGAGGGCAGAAATGAAAAACTGTTTTTT. This sequence encodes CASSKEGRNEKLFF. The rearrangement joins TRBV4-3 to TRBJ1-4, with D hard to call. CDR3 length: 14 residues. The germline V gene encodes CDR1 LGHNA and CDR2 YSLEER. The V and J ends lost 6 bases and 5 bases respectively, with 13 bases between them.